This TCR beta chain is from a study of blood T cell repertoires in COVID-19. Study at large: Sources were T cells, B-cell-depleted T cells, or PBMCs; the material itself was cDNA or gDNA.

Ages ranged from about 18 to 100 years, with residence in approximately 25 US areas. The data were produced by immunoSEQ multiplex PCR, yet TCRdb's version contains in-frame clones alone and is incomplete. The sample yields about 300,000 clones, approximately 85% seen once. CDR1 is MNHEY and CDR2 is SVGAGI in the germline V gene. V lost 6 bases, J lost 7 bases, and 4 bases stayed unmatched. The CDR3 length is 12 residues. The TCR sequence derives from a man under 40 who had recovered from COVID-19. V and J are TRBV6-5 and TRBJ1-2, with 8 bases matching TRBD1. Sample: PBMCs or T cells enriched from blood (not recorded which). DNA for the CDR3: TGTGCCAGCAGCCCCGGACAGGGTGGCTACACCTTC. Translated, it gives CASSPGQGGYTF.